These 14 T cell receptor beta chains were all obtained from the same sample, sequenced in a study of T cell responses to AZD1222 COVID-19 vaccine. TCRdb keeps only in-frame clones here, not all; method: immunoSEQ multiplex PCR. The sample holds roughly 170,000 clones, roughly 87% seen once. Source: peripheral blood, taken on day 0 of AZD1222 vaccination. The receptors were gathered from an adult in good health.

The V gene is TRBV6-5, the J gene TRBJ2-7; 9 nucleotides line up with TRBD1. CDR3 length: 13 residues. V dropped 7 bases and J dropped 3; count of bases not matched to a gene: 4. Germline values: CDR1 MNHEY, CDR2 SVGAGI. The CDR3 here is CASKVTGGYEQYF. CDR3 nucleotide sequence: TGTGCCAGCAAGGTGACAGGGGGCTACGAGCAGTACTTC.

CDR3 sequence (DNA): TGCGCCAGCAGCCGTAATACCTACGAGCAGTACTTC. Translation gives CASSRNTYEQYF. The chain combines TRBV5-1 with TRBJ2-7; D is uncertain. The germline CDR1 and CDR2 sequences are SGHRS and YFSETQ. V lost 4 bases, J lost 2 bases, and 7 bases lay in between. This CDR3 has 12 residues.

This clone was seen a handful of times. CDR3 in DNA: TGTGCCAGCAGTTTGGGATCCACCTACGAGCAGTACTTC. Its protein is CASSLGSTYEQYF. The chain employs TRBV28 and TRBJ2-7; no clear D gene. Trimming took off 3 bases at V and 2 bases at J, with 8 bases between the two ends. The length of the CDR3 is 13 residues. Germline CDR1 reads MDHEN; CDR2 reads SYDVKM.

This clone occurred a few times. V usage is TRBV20-1 and J usage is TRBJ1-1, with unresolved D. The length of the CDR3 is 14 residues. V was shortened by 3 bases and J by 3 bases, with 14 bases between the two germline ends. Per the germline V gene, CDR1 is DFQATT and CDR2 is SNEGSKA (reference sequence). Written as DNA, the CDR3 is TGCAGTGCTAGTTGGGCGGGTTTGGACACTGAAGCTTTCTTT. Its protein product is CSASWAGLDTEAFF.

This clone has more than one count but fewer than ten. The V and J genes are TRBV3-1 (or the pseudogene TRBV3-2) and TRBJ2-7, with D uncertain. Trimming took 1 base from V and 6 from J, leaving 7 bases between them. Germline CDR1 LGHDT, CDR2 YNNKEL (reference sequence). The CDR3 is made up of 12 amino acids. CDR3 DNA sequence: TGTGCCAGCAGCCAAGTCTTCGGCGAGCAGTACTTC. It codes for CASSQVFGEQYF.

This clone was detected once. This chain links TRBV27 with TRBJ2-5; no clear D gene. The CDR3 length is 15 residues. Germline V CDR1 and CDR2: MNHEY, SMNVEV (reference sequence). V was trimmed by 6 bases and J by 4 bases, leaving 18 bases between them. CDR3 region: CASRRSFLLTETQYF. In nucleotides, the CDR3 is TGTGCCAGCAGACGGTCCTTTTTGCTGACAGAGACCCAGTACTTC.

In this sample, this clone turned up once. The chain carries TRBV5-1 and TRBJ2-7; tentatively, D is TRBD1 (5 bases). Per the germline V gene, CDR1 is SGHRS and CDR2 is YFSETQ. The CDR3 covers 16 residues. Trimming pared 2 bases from V and 0 bases from J, leaving 15 bases between. The CDR3 loop reads CASSFAMGPSSYEQYF. The CDR3 DNA reads TGCGCCAGCAGCTTCGCGATGGGGCCAAGCTCCTACGAGCAGTACTTC.

This clone occurred once. J is TRBJ1-2 and V is TRBV3-1 (or the pseudogene TRBV3-2), with D perhaps TRBD1 (6 bases). The V gene's germline CDR1 is LGHDT and CDR2 YNNKEL (reference sequence). V lost 1 base to trimming and J lost 6 bases, with 15 bases between them. The CDR3 is 15 residues long. The CDR3 sequence is CASSQGVGGHHGYTF. The CDR3 DNA sequence: TGTGCCAGCAGCCAAGGAGTCGGGGGGCACCATGGCTACACCTTC.

The chain employs TRBV3-1 (or the pseudogene TRBV3-2) and TRBJ1-6, with no clear D. The CDR3 consists of 16 residues. Germline V gene sequence: CDR1 LGHDT, CDR2 YNNKEL (reference sequence). V was trimmed by 2 bases and J by 0 bases, leaving 8 bases between them. DNA of the CDR3: TGTGCCAGCAGCCAACCCTATAGCTCCTATAATTCACCCCTCCACTTT. It specifies CASSQPYSSYNSPLHF.

This rearrangement joins TRBV7-3 to TRBJ2-5; TRBD2 is a possible D gene (6 bases). Trimming removed 2 bases from V and 4 bases from J, with 14 bases in between. CDR3 length equals 15 residues. The germline CDR1 and CDR2 sequences are SGHTA and FQGTGA. This CDR3 is CASSLRLGRTETQYF. CDR3 coding DNA: TGTGCCAGCAGCTTACGATTGGGGAGGACAGAGACCCAGTACTTC.

This rearrangement joins TRBV29-1 to TRBJ1-2; maybe TRBD1 (5 bases). CDR3 length equals 11 residues. Trimming cost V 3 bases and J 7 bases, with 9 bases left between them. From germline, CDR1 is SQVTM and CDR2 ANQGSEA. The DNA for the CDR3 is TGCAGCGTTGATGGGGGTTCTGGCTACACCTTC. Residues: CSVDGGSGYTF.

The rearrangement uses TRBV29-1 and TRBJ1-2; D unresolved. This CDR3 spans 13 amino acids. The V end lost 3 bases, the J end lost 4 bases, and 12 bases lay between the germline ends. The germline gives CDR1 SQVTM, CDR2 ANQGSEA. CDR3 amino acids: CSVDSISVYGYTF. As DNA, the CDR3 is TGCAGCGTTGATTCCATATCCGTCTATGGCTACACCTTC.

V and J are TRBV7-9 and TRBJ2-7; D is unresolved. This CDR3 is built from 12 residues. V was shortened by 5 bases and J by 4 bases, with 9 bases between the two germline ends. Germline V lookup: CDR1 SEHNR, CDR2 FQNEAQ (reference sequence). Here the CDR3 reads CASSRIEYEQYF. The CDR3 DNA sequence: TGTGCCAGCAGCCGTATCGAATACGAGCAGTACTTC.

The CDR3 loop reads CASRLAIWTGERFSTGELFF. The CDR3 DNA reads as TGTGCAAGTCGCTTAGCGATTTGGACAGGGGAGAGATTCTCCACCGGGGAGCTGTTTTTT. The rearrangement joins TRBV12-2 to TRBJ2-2; the D call TRBD1 from the table was never checked on the DNA. TRBV12-2 is a pseudogene. The CDR3 totals 20 residues.